In its sample, the clone carrying this T cell receptor (beta chain) was seen many times. This record belongs to a study of T cells after yellow fever vaccination. Each CDR3 protein is one row after TCRdb ran MiXCR on the 5' RACE reads. The sample carries more than 200,000 distinct CDR3 sequences, around 3.5% recorded once. This clonotype was obtained from a young man who received the YFV17D yellow fever vaccine. The sequenced sample was PBMCs, obtained 15 days after the yellow fever booster vaccination.

CDR3 amino acids: CASSPGGRVVLNEQFF. CDR3 coding DNA: TGTGCCAGCAGCCCGGGTGGACGGGTAGTCTTAAATGAGCAGTTCTTC. V gene TRBV11-3 combines with J gene TRBJ2-1; D not resolved. Germline V gives CDR1 SGHNT, CDR2 YENEEA. V was clipped by 5 bases and J by 7 bases, with 21 bases between them. The CDR3 is made up of 16 amino acids.